Listed below are T cell receptor beta chains from one sample, sequenced in a study of T cell repertoires in cytomegalovirus infection. TCRdb reprocessed the reads with MiXCR, giving one entry per CDR3 protein. The sample comprises roughly 920,000 distinct CDR3 sequences, about a third of which are singletons, and roughly 12% rests with the top ten. The antigens these receptors bind are not known. Specimen: cultured CD8+ T cells from PBMCs, collected from culture after CMV antigen stimulation. The receptor set was obtained from a human donor in good health (CMV status not recorded). Some clones in this sample may be carry-over from other donors' samples. The CDR3 runs from the conserved cysteine through the conserved F or W. The D gene is left open where the match is weak. The size field is filled for only some rows; it gives once, few, many or a size class.

.	.	TRBV5-5	TRBJ2-1	CASSLEFGGHYNEQFF	TGTGCCAGCAGCTTGGAATTCGGGGGGCACTACAATGAGCAGTTCTTC
.	.	TRBV28	TRBJ1-2	CASSLHGGMDINYGYTF	TGTGCCAGCAGTTTACATGGAGGGATGGACATCAACTATGGCTACACCTTC
.	few	TRBV7-9	TRBJ2-6	CASSPAGVAGANVLTF	TGTGCCAGCAGCCCGGCAGGGGTGGCTGGGGCCAACGTCCTGACTTTC
.	.	TRBV6-4	TRBJ2-6	CASSGRGADGANVLTF	TGTGCCAGCAGTGGACGAGGGGCTGACGGGGCCAACGTCCTGACTTTC
.	.	TRBV7-2	TRBJ1-5	CASSRGGARNQPQHF	TGTGCCAGCAGCCGGGGGGGTGCACGCAATCAGCCCCAGCATTTT
TRBD1	few	TRBV10-3	TRBJ1-2	CAISRTGTNYGYTF	TGTGCCATCAGTAGGACAGGGACCAACTATGGCTACACCTTC
TRBD1	.	TRBV10-3	TRBJ1-5	CAISARDRVDQPQHF	TGTGCCATCAGTGCCCGGGACAGGGTTGACCAGCCCCAGCATTTT
.	many	TRBV7-2	TRBJ2-3	CASSLATRTDTQYF	TGTGCCAGCAGCTTAGCTACACGCACAGATACGCAGTATTTT
.	.	TRBV5-6	TRBJ2-3	CASSLWNADTQYF	TGTGCCAGCAGCTTGTGGAACGCCGATACGCAGTATTTT
TRBD1	many	TRBV7-2	TRBJ1-5	CASSPRTGHSNQPQHF	TGTGCCAGCAGCCCCCGGACAGGACATAGCAATCAGCCCCAGCATTTT
.	few	TRBV4-1	TRBJ2-2	CASSQDFFRDPNTGELFF	TGCGCCAGCAGCCAAGATTTCTTCAGGGACCCAAACACCGGGGAGCTGTTTTTT
.	.	TRBV10-3	TRBJ2-6	CAILTISTGANVLTF	TGTGCCATCTTAACAATCTCTACGGGGGCCAACGTCCTGACTTTC
.	few	TRBV5-4	TRBJ2-1	CASRSGHYNEQFF	TGTGCCAGCAGGTCGGGACACTACAATGAGCAGTTCTTC
.	.	TRBV20-1	TRBJ1-2	CSARDTYNRDPDPGYTF	TGCAGTGCTAGAGACACCTACAACAGGGACCCAGATCCTGGCTACACCTTC